Listed below are T cell receptor beta chains from one sample, sequenced in a study of blood T cell repertoires in COVID-19. The data were produced by immunoSEQ multiplex PCR, yet TCRdb's version contains in-frame clones alone and is incomplete. The repertoire holds around 140,000 clones, with around 86% as singletons. Sequences were obtained from peripheral blood. These receptors originate from a human donor in a cohort sampled during active COVID-19. Each CDR3 is given with its conserved first and last residue. Each record gives: CDR3 protein, CDR3 DNA, clone size, D gene, V gene, J gene. D genes are given only for firm matches. A clone size is listed for some rows: how often the clone was seen (once, few, many), or a class if it is expanded.

CDR3: CASRTGTGETQYF
DNA: TGTGCCAGCCGAACAGGGACCGGAGAGACCCAGTACTTC
size: once
D: NA
V: TRBV11-2
J: TRBJ2-5

CDR3: CASSSARQNNQPQHF
DNA: TGTGCCAGCAGCTCAGCCCGACAAAACAATCAGCCCCAGCATTTT
size: NA
D: NA
V: TRBV6-2/TRBV6-3
J: TRBJ1-5

CDR3: CATSDRWRESDEQYF
DNA: TGTGCCACCAGCGACCGCTGGCGGGAGTCGGACGAGCAGTACTTC
size: NA
D: TRBD2
V: TRBV15
J: TRBJ2-7

CDR3: CASSPRTGPTEAFF
DNA: TGTGCCAGCTCACCTCGGACAGGGCCCACTGAAGCTTTCTTT
size: NA
D: TRBD1
V: TRBV18
J: TRBJ1-1

CDR3: CASSLGQGAVDEQYF
DNA: TGCGCCAGCAGCTTGGGACAGGGGGCGGTCGACGAGCAGTACTTC
size: NA
D: TRBD1
V: TRBV5-1
J: TRBJ2-7

CDR3: CATSEQDANQPQHF
DNA: TGTGCCACCAGTGAACAGGACGCCAATCAGCCCCAGCATTTT
size: NA
D: NA
V: TRBV24-1
J: TRBJ1-5

CDR3: CASSPGLAGWGETQYF
DNA: TGTGCCAGCAGCCCCGGACTAGCGGGATGGGGGGAGACCCAGTACTTC
size: NA
D: TRBD2
V: TRBV7-2
J: TRBJ2-5

CDR3: CASSLPRGTQERYEQYF
DNA: TGCGCCAGCAGCTTGCCTAGAGGGACACAGGAACGTTACGAGCAGTACTTC
size: NA
D: NA
V: TRBV5-1
J: TRBJ2-7

CDR3: CASSLTGTEAYTF
DNA: TGTGCCAGCAGCTTAACCGGGACAGAGGCCTACACCTTC
size: NA
D: TRBD1
V: TRBV7-9
J: TRBJ1-2

CDR3: CASSLGPSGRAGVYEQYF
DNA: TGTGCCAGCAGCTTAGGACCTAGCGGGAGGGCCGGGGTCTACGAGCAGTACTTC
size: NA
D: TRBD2
V: TRBV11-2
J: TRBJ2-7

CDR3: CASSFPAGAGELFF
DNA: TGTGCCAGCAGCTTCCCAGCGGGAGCCGGGGAGCTGTTTTTT
size: NA
D: TRBD2
V: TRBV5-4
J: TRBJ2-2

CDR3: CASSPSTGTGFRDTQYF
DNA: TGTGCCAGCAGCCCCAGTACCGGGACAGGGTTTAGAGATACGCAGTATTTT
size: NA
D: TRBD1
V: TRBV7-2
J: TRBJ2-3

CDR3: CATSRDQVGLRETQYF
DNA: TGTGCCACCAGCAGAGATCAGGTCGGACTTCGCGAGACCCAGTACTTC
size: NA
D: NA
V: TRBV15
J: TRBJ2-5

CDR3: CASSFSPPGSYEQYF
DNA: TGTGCCAGCAGTTTTTCCCCCCCAGGGTCCTACGAGCAGTACTTC
size: NA
D: NA
V: TRBV27
J: TRBJ2-7

CDR3: CASSPDRGVGYTF
DNA: TGTGCCAGCAGCCCAGACAGGGGGGTTGGCTACACCTTC
size: once
D: TRBD1
V: TRBV5-6
J: TRBJ1-2

CDR3: CASSGDRGRYEQYF
DNA: TGCGCCAGCAGCGGGGACAGGGGACGATACGAGCAGTACTTC
size: once
D: TRBD1
V: TRBV5-1
J: TRBJ2-7

CDR3: CATMWRGGTEAFF
DNA: TGTGCCACCATGTGGAGGGGAGGGACTGAAGCTTTCTTT
size: NA
D: NA
V: TRBV13
J: TRBJ1-1

CDR3: CASSRDRDYEQYF
DNA: TGTGCCAGCAGCCGGGACAGGGACTACGAGCAGTACTTC
size: few
D: TRBD1
V: TRBV7-8
J: TRBJ2-7

CDR3: CASSLAPPSQETQYF
DNA: TGTGCCAGCAGCTTGGCCCCCCCGTCCCAAGAGACCCAGTACTTC
size: NA
D: NA
V: TRBV5-8
J: TRBJ2-5

CDR3: CASSPPSGAGNYEQYF
DNA: TGTGCCAGCAGCCCACCGAGTGGGGCAGGGAACTACGAGCAGTACTTC
size: NA
D: NA
V: TRBV11-1
J: TRBJ2-7

CDR3: CASSQELVRGKNQPQHF
DNA: TGTGCCAGCAGCCAAGAATTGGTCAGGGGGAAAAATCAGCCCCAGCATTTT
size: NA
D: TRBD1
V: TRBV3-1/TRBV3-2
J: TRBJ1-5

CDR3: CASTTDSSSEKLFF
DNA: TGCGCCAGCACCACGGACAGCTCTAGTGAAAAACTGTTTTTT
size: NA
D: NA
V: TRBV5-1
J: TRBJ1-4

CDR3: CASSFVGGPGVGELFF
DNA: TGTGCCAGCAGTTTCGTGGGAGGGCCTGGGGTCGGGGAGCTGTTTTTT
size: NA
D: TRBD2
V: TRBV28
J: TRBJ2-2

CDR3: CASSRGENTGELFF
DNA: TGTGCCAGCAGCCGGGGCGAAAACACCGGGGAGCTGTTTTTT
size: NA
D: NA
V: TRBV7-8
J: TRBJ2-2

CDR3: CASSTGERGTEAFF
DNA: TGTGCCAGCAGCACAGGGGAGAGGGGCACTGAAGCTTTCTTT
size: NA
D: TRBD1
V: TRBV27
J: TRBJ1-1

CDR3: CASSFTGTGVGTEAFF
DNA: TGCGCCAGCAGCTTTACGGGAACAGGGGTCGGCACTGAAGCTTTCTTT
size: NA
D: TRBD1
V: TRBV5-1
J: TRBJ1-1

CDR3: CASSLAGGTYEQYF
DNA: TGTGCCAGCAGCTTAGCGGGAGGCACCTACGAGCAGTACTTC
size: NA
D: NA
V: TRBV7-9
J: TRBJ2-7

CDR3: CASSSPTSGRFDEQYF
DNA: TGTGCCAGCAGTTCACCGACTAGCGGGAGATTCGACGAGCAGTACTTC
size: NA
D: TRBD2
V: TRBV28
J: TRBJ2-7

CDR3: CASSEKGVIHGYTF
DNA: TGTGCCAGCAGTGAAAAGGGGGTTATACATGGCTACACCTTC
size: few
D: NA
V: TRBV25-1
J: TRBJ1-2

CDR3: CASSQDPGSGSPLHF
DNA: TGCGCCAGCAGCCAAGATCCGGGGAGCGGTTCACCCCTCCACTTT
size: few
D: NA
V: TRBV4-3
J: TRBJ1-6

CDR3: CASSLAGQSNEKLFF
DNA: TGCGCCAGCAGCTTGGCTGGGCAAAGTAATGAAAAACTGTTTTTT
size: NA
D: NA
V: TRBV5-1
J: TRBJ1-4

CDR3: CASSFWAQGNSPLHF
DNA: TGTGCCAGCAGCTTTTGGGCACAGGGCAATTCACCCCTCCACTTT
size: NA
D: NA
V: TRBV7-8
J: TRBJ1-6

CDR3: CASSYSSSRSLYF
DNA: TGTGCCAGCAGTTACAGTAGTTCAAGGAGTTTGTACTTC
size: NA
D: NA
V: TRBV6-6
J: TRBJ2-5

CDR3: CASSLALNPQETQYF
DNA: TGCGCCAGCAGCTTGGCCTTAAATCCCCAAGAGACCCAGTACTTC
size: NA
D: NA
V: TRBV5-1
J: TRBJ2-5

CDR3: CASRQREGPGTDTQYF
DNA: TGTGCCAGCAGACAGCGGGAGGGCCCGGGCACAGATACGCAGTATTTT
size: NA
D: TRBD2
V: TRBV5-6
J: TRBJ2-3

CDR3: CASSSTVSGANVLTF
DNA: TGTGCCAGCAGTTCGACAGTCTCTGGGGCCAACGTCCTGACTTTC
size: many
D: NA
V: TRBV2
J: TRBJ2-6

CDR3: CASSLSGTGTPLEVAFF
DNA: TGTGCCAGCAGTTTGTCAGGGACAGGGACCCCTCTCGAAGTAGCTTTCTTT
size: NA
D: TRBD1
V: TRBV27
J: TRBJ1-1

CDR3: CASSIDRPGFGEKLFF
DNA: TGTGCCAGTAGTATAGATCGTCCAGGGTTCGGTGAAAAACTGTTTTTT
size: NA
D: NA
V: TRBV19
J: TRBJ1-4

CDR3: CASSARDREGWEQYF
DNA: TGTGCCAGCAGCGCCAGGGACAGGGAGGGTTGGGAGCAGTACTTC
size: NA
D: TRBD1
V: TRBV9
J: TRBJ2-7

CDR3: CASSPNSGSAGTEAFF
DNA: TGTGCCAGCTCTCCGAATTCCGGGAGCGCGGGCACTGAAGCTTTCTTT
size: NA
D: NA
V: TRBV18
J: TRBJ1-1

CDR3: CASRKPGQPQHF
DNA: TGTGCCAGCAGAAAACCCGGGCAGCCCCAGCATTTT
size: few
D: NA
V: TRBV28
J: TRBJ1-5

CDR3: CASSLVTGGGVGPYNEQFF
DNA: TGCGCCAGCAGCTTGGTTACAGGGGGCGGCGTAGGCCCTTACAATGAGCAGTTCTTC
size: once
D: TRBD1
V: TRBV5-1
J: TRBJ2-1

CDR3: CASSISSGSRVQYF
DNA: TGTGCCAGTAGTATATCTAGCGGGAGCCGGGTGCAGTACTTC
size: NA
D: TRBD2
V: TRBV19
J: TRBJ2-7

CDR3: CASSVELQTLNEQFF
DNA: TGTGCCAGCAGCGTAGAACTCCAAACCTTAAATGAGCAGTTCTTC
size: NA
D: NA
V: TRBV9
J: TRBJ2-1

CDR3: CASSPGQGVRETQYF
DNA: TGTGCCAGCAGCCCGGGACAGGGGGTTCGAGAGACCCAGTACTTC
size: NA
D: TRBD1
V: TRBV5-5
J: TRBJ2-5

CDR3: CASSVVGQGHTEAFF
DNA: TGTGCCAGCAGCGTAGTGGGACAGGGACACACTGAAGCTTTCTTT
size: few
D: TRBD1
V: TRBV9
J: TRBJ1-1

CDR3: CSVGKGGNKNIQYF
DNA: TGCAGCGTAGGAAAAGGAGGGAACAAAAACATTCAGTACTTC
size: few
D: NA
V: TRBV29-1
J: TRBJ2-4

CDR3: CASSLSTSGRAMETQYF
DNA: TGCGCCAGCAGCTTGTCGACTAGCGGGAGGGCCATGGAGACCCAGTACTTC
size: NA
D: TRBD2
V: TRBV5-1
J: TRBJ2-5

CDR3: CASSLLPRTGLAIEQYF
DNA: TGTGCCAGCAGCTTACTCCCCAGGACAGGGCTAGCTATCGAGCAGTACTTC
size: NA
D: TRBD1
V: TRBV7-8
J: TRBJ2-7

CDR3: CASSTGTGEYGYTF
DNA: TGTGCCAGCTCTACCGGGACAGGGGAGTATGGCTACACCTTC
size: NA
D: TRBD1
V: TRBV18
J: TRBJ1-2

CDR3: CASSPPGSTDTQYF
DNA: TGTGCCAGCAGCCCCCCAGGTAGCACAGATACGCAGTATTTT
size: NA
D: NA
V: TRBV9
J: TRBJ2-3

CDR3: CASSLALGFPETQYF
DNA: TGCGCCAGCAGCTTGGCACTCGGTTTCCCGGAGACCCAGTACTTC
size: NA
D: NA
V: TRBV5-1
J: TRBJ2-5

CDR3: CASSYRAGTQETQYF
DNA: TGTGCCAGCAGCTACCGAGCGGGAACCCAAGAGACCCAGTACTTC
size: NA
D: TRBD2
V: TRBV7-7
J: TRBJ2-5

CDR3: CASSLALSLGQPQETQYF
DNA: TGTGCCAGCAGCTTGGCCCTGAGCCTCGGACAGCCTCAAGAGACCCAGTACTTC
size: NA
D: NA
V: TRBV5-4
J: TRBJ2-5

CDR3: CASSEGQGTDTQYF
DNA: TGTGCCAGCAGTGAGGGACAGGGCACAGATACGCAGTATTTT
size: few
D: TRBD1
V: TRBV6-1
J: TRBJ2-3

CDR3: CASRRLASNEQFF
DNA: TGTGCCAGTCGGCGTCTAGCGAGCAATGAGCAGTTCTTC
size: NA
D: NA
V: TRBV19
J: TRBJ2-1

CDR3: CASSLKAAGNTIYF
DNA: TGTGCCAGCAGTTTAAAAGCCGCTGGAAACACCATATATTTT
size: NA
D: NA
V: TRBV28
J: TRBJ1-3

CDR3: CASSFLAGVYNEQFF
DNA: TGTGCCAGCAGCTTCCTAGCGGGAGTATATAATGAGCAGTTCTTC
size: NA
D: TRBD2
V: TRBV7-3
J: TRBJ2-1

CDR3: CASSYSSGTYEQYF
DNA: TGTGCCAGCAGTTACTCGAGCGGGACCTACGAGCAGTACTTC
size: NA
D: TRBD2
V: TRBV6-5
J: TRBJ2-7

CDR3: CASNTEGYSNQPQHF
DNA: TGTGCCAGCAACACGGAGGGATATAGCAATCAGCCCCAGCATTTT
size: once
D: NA
V: TRBV28
J: TRBJ1-5